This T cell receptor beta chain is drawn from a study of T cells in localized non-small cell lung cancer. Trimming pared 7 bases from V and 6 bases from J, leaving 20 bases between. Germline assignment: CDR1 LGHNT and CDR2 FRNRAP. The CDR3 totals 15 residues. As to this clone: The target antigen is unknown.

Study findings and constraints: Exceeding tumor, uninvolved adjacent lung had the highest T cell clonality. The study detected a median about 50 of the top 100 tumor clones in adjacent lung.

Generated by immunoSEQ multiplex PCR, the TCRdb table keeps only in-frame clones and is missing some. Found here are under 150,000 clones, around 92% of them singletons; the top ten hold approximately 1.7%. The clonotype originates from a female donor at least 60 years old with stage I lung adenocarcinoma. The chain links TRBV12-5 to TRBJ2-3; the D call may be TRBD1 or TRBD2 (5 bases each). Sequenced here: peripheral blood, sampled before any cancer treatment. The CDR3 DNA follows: TGTGCTAGTGCCCAATCGAGAGGGGCAGGGGATACGCAGTATTTT. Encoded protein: CASAQSRGAGDTQYF.